This TCR beta chain derives from a study of blood T cells in healthy people across ages. A J-beta primer mix and a sample-barcoded 5' primer were used in a second PCR of about 7 to 11 cycles. Template switching added a 12-random-nucleotide identifier to every cDNA molecule. A single record per CDR3 protein comes from TCRdb applying MiXCR to the 5' RACE reads. Of approximately 1.5 million distinct CDR3 sequences listed, about 42% are singletons. This clonotype was found a few times. The antigen is not known. General observations from the study: Per million T cells, the diversity of TCR beta decreased roughly linearly as age advanced. More naive CD4+ cells and higher diversity marked long-lived donors relative to aged donors.

V was clipped by 5 bases and J by 4 bases, with 17 bases between them. This CDR3 region has 14 residues. CDR1 is DFQATT, CDR2 SNEGSKA, per germline (reference sequence). Peripheral blood was drawn, about 9.1 milliliters per donor. The sequenced sample consisted of blood. This TCR was sampled from a woman in her late teens or twenties in good health. The chain joins TRBV20-1 to TRBJ1-2; D call uncertain. The CDR3 is CSASPATRLYGYTF. In DNA form, the CDR3 reads TGCAGTGCTTCCCCAGCGACAAGACTCTATGGCTACACCTTC.